The 8 T cell receptor beta chains listed next were all sequenced from one sample in a study of beta chain features in type 1 diabetes. Expressed TCRB transcripts were sequenced, since all the RNA that had been isolated was reverse transcribed. Libraries were prepared by immunoSEQ multiplex PCR; TCRdb keeps only in-frame clonotypes and omits some of them. The table includes about 150,000 clones, approximately 9.9% detected once. The sequenced sample was central memory CD4+ T cells from blood. These receptors were taken from a woman between 18 and 30 years old in good health.

The chain combines TRBV5-1 with TRBJ1-4; 10 nucleotides line up with TRBD1. This CDR3 has 16 residues. Trimming cost V 7 bases and J 8 bases; bases outside gene matches: 14. CDR1 is SGHRS, CDR2 YFSETQ, per germline. The DNA of the CDR3 is TGCGCCAGCTCAACGGGACAGGGGACCGGATACGAAAAACTGTTTTTT. Its translation: CASSTGQGTGYEKLFF.

The chain carries TRBV29-1 and TRBJ2-5; the D gene is possibly TRBD1 (6 bases). This CDR3 contains 12 residues. V was clipped by 6 bases and J by 5 bases, with 13 bases between them. The germline V gene encodes CDR1 SQVTM and CDR2 ANQGSEA. The CDR3 loop reads CSVAGTGETQYF. The CDR3 region has the DNA TGCAGCGTAGCCGGAACAGGGGAGACCCAGTACTTC.

The chain combines TRBV11-2 with TRBJ2-1; TRBD1 matches 9 bases. Trimming cost V 0 bases and J 7 bases; bases outside gene matches: 7. Germline-derived CDR1 and CDR2 are SGHAT and FQNNGV. The CDR3 contains 16 residues. The CDR3 spells CASSLDLGTGPNEQFF. The CDR3 DNA follows: TGTGCCAGCAGCTTAGATCTAGGGACAGGGCCAAATGAGCAGTTCTTC.

The rearrangement uses TRBV18 and TRBJ2-3; 9 bases are shared with TRBD2. Germline CDR1 reads KGHSH; CDR2 reads LQKENI. There are 19 residues in the CDR3. The V gene end was trimmed by 1 base and the J gene end by 0 bases; junction bases not matched to a gene: 11. CDR3 amino acids: CASSPRVTSGFFSTDTQYF. The CDR3 region has the DNA TGTGCCAGCTCACCACGCGTGACTAGCGGTTTCTTTAGCACAGATACGCAGTATTTT.

The V and J genes are TRBV7-9 and TRBJ1-5; D remains ambiguous. This CDR3 is built from 13 residues. From germline, CDR1 is SEHNR and CDR2 FQNEAQ (reference sequence). With 7 bases removed from V and 2 bases from J, the gap between germline ends came to 9 bases. For the CDR3, the DNA is TGTGCCAGCACCACTAACGGCAATCAGCCCCAGCATTTT. Residues: CASTTNGNQPQHF. Using reference TRBV7-9 and TRBJ1-5 for the parts outside the CDR3, the full variable domain is DTGVSQNPRHKITKRGQNVTFRCDPISEHNRLYWYRQTLGQGPEFLTYFQNEAQLEKSRLLSDRFSAERPKGSFSTLEIQRTEQGDSAMYLCASTTNGNQPQHFGDGTRLSIL.

The rearrangement uses TRBV7-3 and TRBJ1-2; possible D gene TRBD1, 6 bases. Germline V gene sequence: CDR1 SGHTA, CDR2 FQGTGA. The V end lost 2 bases, the J end lost 2 bases, and 12 bases lay between the germline ends. The CDR3 is made up of 15 amino acids. Here the CDR3 DNA reads TGTGCCAGCAGCTTAGGGGGCCGACTGAACTATGGCTACACCTTC. This sequence encodes CASSLGGRLNYGYTF.

The chain is built from TRBV19 and TRBJ2-1; TRBD1 is a possible D gene (6 bases). The CDR3 is 15 residues long. The V end lost 7 bases, the J end lost 3 bases, and 16 bases lay between the germline ends. Germline V lookup: CDR1 LNHDA, CDR2 SQIVND (reference sequence). In nucleotides, the CDR3 is TGTGCCAGTACCAAAGGGGGTGGCAGCTACAATGAGCAGTTCTTC. This codes for CASTKGGGSYNEQFF.

V gene TRBV7-8 combines with J gene TRBJ1-1; 8 bases align to TRBD1. CDR1 SGHVS and CDR2 FQNEAQ come from the germline V gene. This CDR3 comprises 14 residues. J gave up 5 bases and V 2 bases, and 4 bases lay outside the gene matches. CDR3 residues: CASSLYDRGTEAFF. The CDR3 DNA reads TGTGCCAGCAGCTTATACGACAGGGGTACTGAAGCTTTCTTT.